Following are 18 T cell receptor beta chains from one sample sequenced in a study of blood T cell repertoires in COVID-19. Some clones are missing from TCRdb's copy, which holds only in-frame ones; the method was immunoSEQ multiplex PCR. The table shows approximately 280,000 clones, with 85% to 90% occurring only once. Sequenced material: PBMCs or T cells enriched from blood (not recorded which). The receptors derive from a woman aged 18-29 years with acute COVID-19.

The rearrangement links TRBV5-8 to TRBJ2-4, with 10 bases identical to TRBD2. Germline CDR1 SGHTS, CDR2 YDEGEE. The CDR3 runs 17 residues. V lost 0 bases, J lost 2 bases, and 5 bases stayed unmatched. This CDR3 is CASSLVLAGVSKNIQYF. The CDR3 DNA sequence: TGTGCCAGCAGCTTGGTTCTAGCGGGAGTGTCCAAAAACATTCAGTACTTC. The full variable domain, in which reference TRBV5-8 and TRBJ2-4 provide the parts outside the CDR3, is EAGVTQSPTHLIKTRGQQATLRCSPISGHTSVYWYQQALGLGLQFLLWYDEGEERNRGNFPPRFSGRQFPNYSSELNVNALELEDSALYLCASSLVLAGVSKNIQYFGAGTRLSVL.

The CDR3 DNA reads TGTGCCAGCAGTTTCCGGGGGGCGGGCCAGCCCCAGCATTTT. This sequence encodes CASSFRGAGQPQHF. The chain carries TRBV28 and TRBJ1-5; weak D call: TRBD1 (6 bases). Germline CDR1 MDHEN, CDR2 SYDVKM. Trimming removed 3 bases at V and 7 bases at J, with 13 bases between. This CDR3 is built from 14 residues.

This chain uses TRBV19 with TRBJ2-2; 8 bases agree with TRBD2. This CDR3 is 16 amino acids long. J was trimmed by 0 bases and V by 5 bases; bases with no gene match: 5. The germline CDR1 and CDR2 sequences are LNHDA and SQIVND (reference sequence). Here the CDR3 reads CASSPRTSTNTGELFF. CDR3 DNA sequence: TGTGCCAGTAGTCCAAGGACTAGCACGAACACCGGGGAGCTGTTTTTT.

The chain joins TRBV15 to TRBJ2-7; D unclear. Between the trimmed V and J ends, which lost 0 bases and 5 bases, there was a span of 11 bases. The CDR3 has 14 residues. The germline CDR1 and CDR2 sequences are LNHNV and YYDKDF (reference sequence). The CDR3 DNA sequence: TGTGCCACCAGCAGAGATTGGTACAGCAACGAGCAGTACTTC. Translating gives CATSRDWYSNEQYF.

This CDR3 is CASRLDSYEQYF. The CDR3 nucleotides are TGTGCCAGCAGGCTAGACAGCTACGAGCAGTACTTC. The chain couples TRBV11-2 to TRBJ2-7; D is perhaps TRBD1 (5 bases). From germline, CDR1 is SGHAT and CDR2 FQNNGV. This CDR3 spans 12 amino acids. V was clipped by 6 bases and J by 3 bases, with 9 bases between them.

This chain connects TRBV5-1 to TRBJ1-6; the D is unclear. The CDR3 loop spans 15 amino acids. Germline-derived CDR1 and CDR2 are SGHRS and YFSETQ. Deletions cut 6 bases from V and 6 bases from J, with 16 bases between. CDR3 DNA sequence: TGCGCCAGCACCCCCGCCGGCGGTGGTAATTCACCCCTCCACTTT. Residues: CASTPAGGGNSPLHF.

DNA for the CDR3: TGCAGCGTTGAGCGGACAGGTCAGGGTACCCAGTACTTC. Protein product: CSVERTGQGTQYF. The chain joins TRBV29-1 to TRBJ2-5; 7 nucleotides agree with TRBD1. The V gene end was trimmed by 3 bases and the J gene end by 8 bases; junction bases not matched to a gene: 9. The CDR3 loop spans 13 amino acids. Germline-derived CDR1 and CDR2 are SQVTM and ANQGSEA.

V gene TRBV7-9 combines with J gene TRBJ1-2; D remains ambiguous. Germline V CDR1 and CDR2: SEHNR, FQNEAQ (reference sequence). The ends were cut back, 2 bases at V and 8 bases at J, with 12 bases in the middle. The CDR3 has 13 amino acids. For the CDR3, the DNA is TGTGCCAGCAGCTTACATATATTGAGGGGCTACACCTTC. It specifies CASSLHILRGYTF.

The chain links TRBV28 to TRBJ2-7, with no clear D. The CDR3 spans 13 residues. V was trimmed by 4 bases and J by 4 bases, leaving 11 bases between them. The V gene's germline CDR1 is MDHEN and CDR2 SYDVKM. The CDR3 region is CASSSARRYEQYF. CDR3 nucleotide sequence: TGTGCCAGCAGTTCGGCCAGGCGTTACGAGCAGTACTTC.

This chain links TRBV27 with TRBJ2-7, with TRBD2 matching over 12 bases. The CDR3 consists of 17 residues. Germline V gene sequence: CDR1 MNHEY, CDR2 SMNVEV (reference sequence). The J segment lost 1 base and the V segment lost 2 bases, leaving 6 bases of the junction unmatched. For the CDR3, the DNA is TGTGCCAGCAGTTTAACCGCCGGACTAGCGGGATCCTACGAGCAGTACTTC. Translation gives CASSLTAGLAGSYEQYF.

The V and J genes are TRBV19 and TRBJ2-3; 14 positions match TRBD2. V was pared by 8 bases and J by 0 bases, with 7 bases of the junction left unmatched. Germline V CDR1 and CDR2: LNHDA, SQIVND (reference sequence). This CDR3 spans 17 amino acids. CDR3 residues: CASSGTSGSSSTDTQYF. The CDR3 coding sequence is TGTGCCAGTTCCGGGACTAGCGGGAGTTCTAGCACAGATACGCAGTATTTT.

Here the CDR3 DNA reads TGTGCCAGCAGCTTGCAACAGGGGGTTGGCTATGGCTACACCTTC. This gives the protein CASSLQQGVGYGYTF. The chain uses TRBV5-4 and TRBJ1-2; 8 positions agree with TRBD1. This CDR3 is 15 amino acids long. Germline V lookup: CDR1 SGHNT, CDR2 YYREEE (reference sequence). V shed 1 base, J shed 4 bases, and the junction held 6 bases outside the gene matches.

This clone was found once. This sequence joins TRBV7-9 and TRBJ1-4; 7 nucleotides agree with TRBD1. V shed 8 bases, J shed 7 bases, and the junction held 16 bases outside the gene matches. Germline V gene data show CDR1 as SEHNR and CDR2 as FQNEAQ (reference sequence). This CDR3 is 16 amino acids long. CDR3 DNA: TGTGCCAGCCTCCAGAAGGGTGACAGGGAAGGTGAAAAACTGTTTTTT. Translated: CASLQKGDREGEKLFF.

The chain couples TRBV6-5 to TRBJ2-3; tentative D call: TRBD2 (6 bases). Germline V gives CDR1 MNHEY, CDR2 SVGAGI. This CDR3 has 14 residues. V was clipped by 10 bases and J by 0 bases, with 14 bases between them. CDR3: CATSTGTSTDTQYF. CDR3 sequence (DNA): TGTGCCACCAGCACCGGGACTAGCACAGATACGCAGTATTTT.

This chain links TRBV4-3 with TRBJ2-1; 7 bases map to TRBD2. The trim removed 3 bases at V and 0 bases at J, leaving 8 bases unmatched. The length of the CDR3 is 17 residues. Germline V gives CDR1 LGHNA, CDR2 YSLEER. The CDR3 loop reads CASSHHSSGNSYNEQFF. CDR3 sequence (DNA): TGCGCCAGCAGCCATCATTCTAGCGGTAACTCCTACAATGAGCAGTTCTTC.

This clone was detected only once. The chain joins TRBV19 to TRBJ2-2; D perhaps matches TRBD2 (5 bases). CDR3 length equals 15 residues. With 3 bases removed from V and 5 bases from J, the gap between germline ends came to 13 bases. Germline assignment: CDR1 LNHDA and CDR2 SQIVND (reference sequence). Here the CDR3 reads CASSMSVGRTGELFF. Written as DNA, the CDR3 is TGTGCCAGTAGTATGTCAGTGGGGAGAACCGGGGAGCTGTTTTTT.

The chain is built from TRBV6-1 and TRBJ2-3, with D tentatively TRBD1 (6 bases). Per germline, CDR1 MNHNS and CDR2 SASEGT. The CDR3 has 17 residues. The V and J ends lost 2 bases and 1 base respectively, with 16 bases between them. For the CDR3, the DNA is TGTGCCAGCAGTGAATTGGTATGGCAGGGGCGCACAGATACGCAGTATTTT. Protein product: CASSELVWQGRTDTQYF.

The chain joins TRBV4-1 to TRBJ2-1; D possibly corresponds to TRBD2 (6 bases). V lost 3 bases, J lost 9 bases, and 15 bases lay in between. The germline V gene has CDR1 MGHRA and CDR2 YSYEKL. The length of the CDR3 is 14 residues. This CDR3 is CASSQEGWGTEQFF. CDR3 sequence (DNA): TGCGCCAGCAGCCAGGAGGGCTGGGGCACTGAGCAGTTCTTC.